This T cell receptor (beta chain) was documented in a study of cytomegalovirus exposure and HLA in healthy donors. Broader study findings: Associated with cytomegalovirus, according to the listing, were around 170 TCR beta chains.

About this clone: Its cognate antigen is unknown.

This CDR3 spans 13 amino acids. V was cut by 0 bases and J by 5 bases, with 8 bases left in between. Germline V gene data show CDR1 as SGHDT and CDR2 as YYEEEE. Assay: immunoSEQ multiplex PCR; the TCRdb copy retains only in-frame clones and omits some. The table records 110,000 or so clones, around 87% of them present only once. Specimen: PBMCs. This clonotype originated in a woman aged 18 to 35 in good health and CMV-seropositive. The V gene is TRBV5-6, the J gene TRBJ1-2; D unclear. CDR3 DNA: TGTGCCAGCAGCTTGGATGTAGCTTATGGCTACACCTTC. It yields the protein CASSLDVAYGYTF.